Presented here are 15 T cell receptor beta chains from one specimen sequenced in a study of Graves' ophthalmopathy and Graves' hyperthyroidism. The TCR beta CDR3 regions underwent amplification from RNA transcripts. RT-PCR with HTBI primers came first, then second-round multiplex PCR. TCRdb passed the multiplex PCR reads through MiXCR, listing each CDR3 protein once. This sample has roughly 400,000 distinct CDR3 sequences, with approximately 18% found just once. The sequenced sample consisted of peripheral blood. Source of these receptors: an adult woman with stable Graves' hyperthyroidism.

Ten or more counts support this clonotype. J is TRBJ2-7 and V is TRBV14, with D possibly matching TRBD2 (7 bases). Deletions cut 4 bases from V and 6 bases from J, with 22 bases between. The CDR3 length is 16 residues. Germline values: CDR1 SGHDN, CDR2 FVKESK. CDR3 bases: TGTGCCAGCAGCCTCGGGTTCGCGGGGGCCCCCGGCGAGCAGTACTTC. Amino acids: CASSLGFAGAPGEQYF.

This sequence joins TRBV12-3 or TRBV12-4 and TRBJ1-1; tentative D call: TRBD1 (6 bases). This CDR3 contains 15 residues. The V end lost 4 bases, the J end lost 1 base, and 13 bases lay between the germline ends. The CDR3, as DNA: TGTGCCAGCAGTTCTACAGGGAGGGGGAACACTGAAGCTTTCTTT. This encodes CASSSTGRGNTEAFF.

This clonotype was detected a few times. This chain uses TRBV9 with TRBJ2-3; no definite D call. The CDR3 contains 13 residues. CDR1 and CDR2 (germline): SGDLS, YYNGEE. Trimming removed 0 bases from V and 3 bases from J, with 5 bases in between. CDR3 sequence: CASSVERTDTQYF. CDR3 sequence (DNA): TGTGCCAGCAGCGTAGAGAGGACAGATACGCAGTATTTT.

This clonotype has only a few counts. The gene calls are TRBV20-1 and TRBJ1-2, with D uncertain. CDR3 size: 11 residues. Germline V gene sequence: CDR1 DFQATT, CDR2 SNEGSKA (reference sequence). The V end lost 0 bases, the J end lost 7 bases, and 6 bases lay between the germline ends. The CDR3 nucleotides read TGCAGTGCTAGAGATGAGGCTGGCTACACCTTC. This gives the protein CSARDEAGYTF.

This clonotype was counted many times. The V gene is TRBV7-8, the J gene TRBJ2-5; maybe TRBD2 (6 bases). This CDR3 comprises 13 residues. Trimming shortened V by 5 bases and J by 5 bases, and 12 bases separated the two germline ends. Germline V lookup: CDR1 SGHVS, CDR2 FQNEAQ. The CDR3 spells CASSRRGFETQYF. The CDR3 DNA sequence: TGTGCCAGCAGCCGACGGGGGTTTGAGACCCAGTACTTC.

This clonotype was seen at least ten times. The V gene is TRBV24-1, the J gene TRBJ1-2, with D possibly being TRBD1 (6 bases). V lost 3 bases and J 5 bases, leaving 15 bases between the germline ends. Germline loops: CDR1 KGHDR, CDR2 SFDVKD. CDR3 length: 15 amino acids. The CDR3 spells CATSDPGAQQYGYTF. DNA for the CDR3: TGTGCCACCAGTGATCCGGGGGCCCAACAATATGGCTACACCTTC.

This clonotype was recorded many times. A clone one base away is much larger, so this may be a read error. The conserved final phenylalanine or tryptophan is absent from the CDR3, which likely points to a read error. The V and J genes are TRBV6-1 and TRBJ1-1; weak D call: TRBD1 (6 bases). The CDR3 is 17 residues long. Germline V gene sequence: CDR1 MNHNS, CDR2 SASEGT. The CDR3 DNA reads as TGTGCCAGCAGCGAAGGACAGAAAGGGGGTATGAACACTGAAGCTTTCCTT. Amino acids: CASSEGQKGGMNTEAFL.

This clonotype was recorded many times. V is TRBV6-5 and J is TRBJ2-7; TRBD1 matches 9 bases. V shed 3 bases, J shed 2 bases, and the junction held 11 bases outside the gene matches. The CDR3 sequence is 17 residues long. CDR1 is MNHEY, CDR2 SVGAGI, per germline. CDR3 coding DNA: TGTGCCAGCAGTTATACCTCCTGGACAGGGGAAACCTACGAGCAGTACTTC. It translates to CASSYTSWTGETYEQYF.

This clonotype was seen ten or more times. The genes are TRBV2 and TRBJ1-5; maybe TRBD1 (6 bases). V was cut by 9 bases and J by 4 bases, with 16 bases left in between. Per germline, CDR1 SNHLY and CDR2 FYNNEI. The CDR3 contains 14 residues. DNA of the CDR3: TGTGCCAGAGGGGGGGCAGCAAAGAATCAGCCCCAGCATTTT. It yields the protein CARGGAAKNQPQHF.

This clonotype was seen repeatedly, ten times or more. This chain connects TRBV2 to TRBJ2-7; 9 bases are shared with TRBD2. CDR1 is SNHLY, CDR2 FYNNEI, per germline. CDR3 length: 15 amino acids. After removal of 6 bases from V and 0 bases from J, the junction contained 6 bases not matched to a gene. The CDR3 here is CASSVLAGSSYEQYF. The CDR3 coding sequence is TGTGCCAGCAGCGTCCTAGCGGGAAGCTCCTACGAGCAGTACTTC.

In its sample, this clonotype was seen many times. The chain uses TRBV10-3 and TRBJ2-5, with D possibly TRBD2 on 6 matching bases. CDR3 length: 13 amino acids. Germline V gene data show CDR1 as ENHRY and CDR2 as SYGVKD. The V and J ends lost 4 bases and 7 bases respectively, with 13 bases between them. CDR3 DNA: TGTGCCATCAGTGGATCGGGAGAGGGGACCCAGTACTTC. It is translated as CAISGSGEGTQYF.

This clonotype was recorded at least ten times. The chain uses TRBV20-1 and TRBJ2-7; no clear D. V gave up 6 bases and J gave up 2 bases, with 23 bases separating them. Germline V gives CDR1 DFQATT, CDR2 SNEGSKA (reference sequence). The CDR3 is 16 amino acids. The CDR3 is CSASGREATPAYEQYF. The CDR3, as DNA: TGCAGTGCGTCAGGCCGTGAAGCTACACCCGCCTACGAGCAGTACTTC.

This clonotype was seen ten or more times. V gene TRBV15 combines with J gene TRBJ2-5; D remains unclear. CDR1 is LNHNV and CDR2 is YYDKDF in the germline V gene (reference sequence). This CDR3 is built from 15 residues. Trimming took 1 base from V and 4 from J, leaving 13 bases between them. In nucleotides, the CDR3 is TGTGCCACCAGCAGAGTTCTGGGCTCTGCAGAGACCCAGTACTTC. Residues: CATSRVLGSAETQYF.

This clonotype was found many times. The chain's CDR3 is CAITRTSQSYEQYF. CDR3 sequence (DNA): TGTGCCATCACCCGGACTAGTCAGTCCTACGAGCAGTACTTC. This chain connects TRBV10-3 to TRBJ2-7; 7 bases are shared with TRBD2. V shed 7 bases and J 1 base; nucleotides not matched to a gene: 7. This CDR3 has 14 amino acids. CDR1 and CDR2 (germline): ENHRY, SYGVKD.

This clonotype was seen ten or more times. A read error may be the cause here, since a much bigger clone is one base away. V is TRBV27 and J is TRBJ1-1; possibly TRBD1 for D (6 bases). The CDR3 runs to 15 residues. Trimming cost V 7 bases and J 0 bases, with 15 bases left between them. The V gene's germline CDR1 is MNHEY and CDR2 SMNVEV (reference sequence). DNA of the CDR3: TGTGCCAGCAAACCGATAGGGACAATGAACACTGAAGCTTTCTTT. Translation: CASKPIGTMNTEAFF.